This T cell receptor (beta chain) derives from a study of regulatory T cells in long-lasting Graves disease (dated by TCRdb to the early 2020s). Broadly, across the study: Antithyroid drugs had been taken for less than 3 months by newly diagnosed Graves' disease patients. Patients with persistent Graves' disease were compared with patients with newly diagnosed Graves' disease using TCR sequencing and RNA sequencing of peripheral blood. The study was registered as a clinical trial and conducted in China. TCR sequencing covered 13 persistent and around 20 newly diagnosed Graves' disease patients, about 35 samples in total. Here is what the overall study found, with its caveats: Sequencing and analysis were limited to the TCR beta chain. TRBV28, TRBJ1-2 and TRBJ2-5 were preferentially used in persistent disease, while TRBV20-1 and TRBJ2-1 were favored in newly diagnosed disease. Persistent patients shared more public clonotypes among themselves (around 3,000) than newly diagnosed patients did (approximately 870). As a limitation, the authors acknowledged that the small sample size may reduce accuracy. Only peripheral blood was studied, because thyroid tissue, the primary lesion, was inaccessible. Persistent Graves' disease patients showed lower TCR Shannon entropy and fewer highly expanded clones than newly diagnosed patients, suggesting clonal expansion.

Library preparation used multiplex PCR. TCRdb lists the instrument as Illumina HiSeq 4000. TCR beta libraries were built with iRepertoire HTBI primers and Arm-PCR amplification of CDR3 regions. Before sequencing, the PCR products went through gel purification. As for how the authors treated the data: A total of 62 TRBV and 14 TRBJ segments were identified across samples and were used for gene usage analysis of CDR3 amino acid clonotypes. COPE and FqMerger were used to merge the filtered high-quality paired reads into contigs. BLAST was used to align contigs to IMGT TRBV, TRBD and TRBJ reference genes, with CDR3 defined following IMGT. Clonotypes above 0.1% frequency were classified as highly expanded clones. Repertoire diversity was measured by Shannon entropy, and V-J evenness by the Gini coefficient. Clonotypes shared by more than one individual were considered public. TCRdb applied fastp at Q25 and MiXCR to the public reads, then kept only in-frame beta chains. A single entry per CDR3 protein holds the most common genes and DNA from its merged rows. The V and J calls were determined by TCRdb, not by the authors. The sample includes about 530,000 distinct CDR3 sequences, with about 16% observed a single time. 25% of the sample belongs to the ten largest clones.

Per the publication, the time point label means: newly diagnosed GD, antithyroid drugs for less than 3 months. RNA was extracted from PBMCs in TRIzol for both TCR sequencing and RNA sequencing. The diagnosis of Graves' disease followed American Thyroid Association guidelines. Patients were recruited from an endocrinology department in Xi'an, China. Each patient gave 8.5 to 9.5 milliliters of peripheral blood, collected in an EDTA anticoagulant tube. PBMCs were isolated by Ficoll Paque Plus density gradient separation without further T cell sorting. An Agilent 2100 Bioanalyzer and agarose gel were used to check RNA quality, while a NanoDrop 2000 measured RNA concentration. Reading from cysteine to phenylalanine, the CDR3 counts 17 amino acids. The DNA shown is the 51-base CDR3, in frame from base 1. The V end loses 5 bases and the J end loses 1 base, and a stretch of 19 bases separates them. Reading the germline V gene gives CDR1 MDHEN and CDR2 SYDVKM.

This clonotype was seen at least ten times. Its antigen is currently not known. Per-base quality was not reported, and no clone a single base away is much larger than it. These data were also filed under a second study, of T cells in Graves' hyperthyroidism and ophthalmopathy. The second study reports: Stable Graves' hyperthyroidism was defined as the absence of progression to ophthalmopathy over 18 months of follow-up. Hyperthyroidism patients were newly diagnosed, had a disease duration of under 2 months, and were aged 18 to 65 years. The study excluded patients with uncontrolled infections, other autoimmune diseases, pregnancy or lactation. Diagnoses relied on clinical symptoms, serum thyroxine and TRAb, thyroid ultrasound and orbital computed tomography. A first-round RT-PCR of the TCR CDR3 used the HTBI primer set with the Qiagen OneStep RT-PCR kit. Most expanded thyroid clonotypes (frequency above 0.001) were also detected in blood, a finding suggesting that blood repertoires may reflect thyroid immune responses. A model built on a 13 V-J signature distinguished ophthalmopathy from stable hyperthyroidism, reaching roughly 88% sensitivity and about 81% specificity in cross-validation and 80%/75% in testing. During validation, the model predicted progression to ophthalmopathy a median of approximately 6 months ahead of onset, with more than 60% sensitivity and around 73% specificity. To identify TCR V-J signatures that set the groups apart, the researchers used a discovery cohort of 95 to 100 patients, made up of 40 to 45 with Graves' ophthalmopathy and about 55 with stable Graves' hyperthyroidism. An independent validation cohort of about 20 hyperthyroidism patients and 17 patients who later progressed to ophthalmopathy tested prospective prediction of ophthalmopathy. The 90 or so discovery patients were randomly split 7:3 into training and test sets. In about 6 Graves' hyperthyroidism patients, the study also compared T-cell repertoires from thyroid tissue with T-cell repertoires from blood. Once sampling was done, hyperthyroidism patients were given methimazole at a starting dose of 30 mg daily, whereas ophthalmopathy patients were given high-dose intravenous methylprednisolone. Libraries were constructed in a second round of multiplex PCR, after which size selection and purification were carried out. The libraries were sequenced on an Illumina HiSeq2000 using paired-end 100 bp reads. SOAPnuke was used to process the raw data, with reads discarded if the reads contained adapters or uncalled bases, had a mean Phred below 15, or lacked an exact constant-primer or identifier match. COPE v1.2.5 was used to merge high-quality paired reads, and clonotypes were defined as unique nucleotide sequences. MiTCR v1.1 was used to align the clonotypes against IMGT TRBV, TRBD and TRBJ reference segments. Analysis was restricted to V-J combinations with a frequency above 0.0001, which covered roughly 99% of repertoires. The TCS score was defined as F50 (clonal expansion) divided by E x V (chaos), with BLOSUM62-based TCRdist calculated between CDR3 peptides within each V-J. Welch's t-statistics and random forest reduced around 510 V-J features to 13, which were used in a naive Bayes classifier (R e1071). Sample size was not statistically predetermined, and investigators were not blinded to group allocation. The paper describes TCR Vbeta CDR3 sequencing of 140 or so peripheral blood samples, made up of some 42 ophthalmopathy patients, around 78 hyperthyroidism patients and 17 progressor patients.

The TCR originated in a woman aged 40 to 65 with Graves disease. Donor details come from another sample of the same person, matched by shared clones. The chain is encoded by TRBV28 joined to TRBJ2-3; matching of 5 bases hints at TRBD1 as the D gene. Sequencing was performed on peripheral blood mononuclear cells (PBMCs), taken at new diagnosis, from a patient treated with antithyroid drugs. The CDR3 region reads CASSASATREGTDTQYF. DNA sequence: TGTGCCAGCAGTGCCTCGGCTACCAGGGAAGGCACAGATACGCAGTATTTT. Reference TRBV28 and TRBJ2-3 proteins supply the regions before and after the CDR3; the full variable domain is: DVKVTQSSRYLVKRTGEKVFLECVQDMDHENMFWYRQDPGLGLRLIYFSYDVKMKEKGDIPEGYSVSREKKERFSLILESASTNQTSMYLCASSASATREGTDTQYFGPGTRLTVL.